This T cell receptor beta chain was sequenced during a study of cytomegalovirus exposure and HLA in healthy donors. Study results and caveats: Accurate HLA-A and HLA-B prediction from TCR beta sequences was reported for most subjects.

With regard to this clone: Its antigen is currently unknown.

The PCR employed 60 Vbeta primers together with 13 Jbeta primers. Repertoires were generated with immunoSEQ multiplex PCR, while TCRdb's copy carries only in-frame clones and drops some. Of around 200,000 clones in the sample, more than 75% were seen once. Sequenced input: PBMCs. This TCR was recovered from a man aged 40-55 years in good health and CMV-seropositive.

The CDR3 here is CASAGRGLAGAYEQYF. CDR3 nucleotide sequence: TGTGCCAGCGCCGGTCGGGGACTAGCGGGAGCCTACGAGCAGTACTTC. The chain is built from TRBV5-4 and TRBJ2-7; 14 bases fit TRBD2. Germline-derived CDR1 and CDR2 are SGHNT and YYREEE (reference sequence). The CDR3 contains 16 residues. The V and J ends lost 7 bases and 2 bases, in that order; junction bases with no gene match: 8.